Each of the 8 T cell receptor beta chains below was sequenced from the same sample in a study of low-dose radiotherapy and immunotherapy resistance in tumors. An approximately 19-cycle PCR with a constant-region primer and V-primer adapter amplified TCRs. MiXCR, applied by TCRdb to the reads, yields one record per CDR3 protein. The sample lists about 50,000 distinct CDR3 sequences, 10% to 15% occurring once. The time point is: before trial treatment. The sample here was PBMCs, taken before treatment. These receptor sequences come from a female donor with ovarian cancer.

This clonotype was observed many times. The chain recombines TRBV14 with TRBJ2-7; 7 bases fit TRBD2. The CDR3 spans 17 residues. Trimming cost V 0 bases and J 3 bases; bases outside gene matches: 11. In germline, CDR1 is SGHDN, CDR2 FVKESK. The CDR3 coding sequence is TGTGCCAGCAGCCAAGATCGGGCTAGCGGTGCGGGCTACGAGCAGTACTTC. Encoded protein: CASSQDRASGAGYEQYF.

This clonotype was recorded a few times. This sequence joins TRBV5-1 and TRBJ1-5; D ambiguous. The length of the CDR3 is 13 residues. Germline values: CDR1 SGHRS, CDR2 YFSETQ. The V gene lost 0 bases and the J gene lost 5 bases, with 6 bases spanning the gap. Here the CDR3 reads CASSLGLDQPQHF. The CDR3 DNA reads as TGCGCCAGCAGCTTGGGACTCGATCAGCCCCAGCATTTT.

At least ten counts were recorded for this clonotype. The chain carries TRBV7-9 and TRBJ1-5; D gene uncertain. Germline V gene sequence: CDR1 SEHNR, CDR2 FQNEAQ (reference sequence). The CDR3 spans 14 residues. The V end was cut by 2 bases, the J end by 4 bases, with 9 bases between. The CDR3 here is CASSLSGRNQPQHF. As DNA, the CDR3 is TGTGCCAGCAGCTTATCTGGCAGAAATCAGCCCCAGCATTTT.

This clonotype was counted a few times. The chain uses TRBV20-1 and TRBJ2-3; TRBD1 aligns across 10 bases. V lost 0 bases to trimming and J lost 2 bases; unmatched junction nucleotides: 5. Germline-derived CDR1 and CDR2 are DFQATT and SNEGSKA (reference sequence). The CDR3 extends over 16 amino acids. As DNA, the CDR3 is TGCAGTGCTAGAGATGGGGACAGGGGCTTCACAGATACGCAGTATTTT. Amino acid sequence: CSARDGDRGFTDTQYF.

This clonotype appeared many times. The junction does not match germline at one end; this may be a read error. This chain links TRBV7-7 with TRBJ2-3; 10 bases align to TRBD2. This CDR3 has 15 residues. Looked up from germline, CDR1 is SSHAT and CDR2 is FNYEAQ (reference sequence). CDR3 amino acids: CASSHGLAGTDTQYF. CDR3 coding DNA: TGTGCTAGCAGCCACGGACTAGCGGGCACAGATACGCAGTATTTT.

This clonotype was found many times. This chain uses TRBV7-9 with TRBJ2-5; TRBD2 matches at 9 bases. V was clipped by 2 bases and J by 4 bases; unmatched bases: 5. The CDR3 totals 15 residues. Germline V gives CDR1 SEHNR, CDR2 FQNEAQ (reference sequence). CDR3 DNA: TGTGCCAGCAGCTTAAATCCAGCGGGGGGAGAGACCCAGTACTTC. It specifies CASSLNPAGGETQYF.

Ten or more counts support this clonotype. The rearrangement joins TRBV3-1 to TRBJ1-2; 7 nucleotides agree with TRBD1. This CDR3 has 14 amino acids. The trim removed 6 bases at V and 5 bases at J, leaving 9 bases unmatched. The V gene's germline CDR1 is LGHDT and CDR2 YNNKEL (reference sequence). The CDR3 nucleotides are TGTGCCAGCAGTCCCGGGACAGTGACTTATGGCTACACCTTC. Its translation: CASSPGTVTYGYTF. Full variable domain (outside the CDR3, taken from reference TRBV3-1 and TRBJ1-2): DTAVSQTPKYLVTQMGNDKSIKCEQNLGHDTMYWYKQDSKKFLKIMFSYNNKELIINETVPNRFSPKSPDKAHLNLHINSLELGDSAVYFCASSPGTVTYGYTFGSGTRLTVV.

This clonotype has a count of ten or more. V usage is TRBV28 and J usage is TRBJ2-7; D gene unclear. Trimming took off 5 bases at V and 7 bases at J, with 9 bases between the two ends. The germline V gene has CDR1 MDHEN and CDR2 SYDVKM. The CDR3 is 11 residues long. The chain's CDR3 is CASSPRGEQYF. The CDR3 DNA follows: TGTGCCAGCAGTCCCCGTGGAGAGCAGTACTTC.